Listed below are T cell receptor beta chains from one sample, sequenced in a study of T cell responses to AZD1222 COVID-19 vaccine. Method: immunoSEQ multiplex PCR; TCRdb's copy keeps in-frame clones and lacks some. The table records over 100,000 clones, roughly 89% of them present only once. The specimen comprised peripheral blood, sampled on day 0 of AZD1222 vaccination. These receptors all come from an adult in good health. Each CDR3 is given with its conserved first and last residue. Fields, in order: D gene, V gene, J gene, clone size, CDR3 protein, CDR3 DNA. D genes are given only for firm matches. Size tells how often a clone was seen (once, few, many) or the class of an expanded clone, and some rows leave it out.

>.|TRBV13|TRBJ2-7|.
CASSSRGGTYEQYF
TGTGCCAGCAGCTCCCGTGGGGGTACCTACGAGCAGTACTTC
>.|TRBV7-9|TRBJ1-6|.
CASSLGPGRAYNSPLHF
TGTGCCAGCAGCTTAGGACCAGGCCGGGCATATAATTCACCCCTCCACTTT
>.|TRBV29-1|TRBJ1-1|.
CSVERGPEAFF
TGCAGCGTTGAACGGGGACCTGAAGCTTTCTTT
>TRBD1|TRBV10-1|TRBJ1-1|.
CASSEWGGQTEAFF
TGCGCCAGCAGTGAGTGGGGGGGACAGACAGAAGCTTTCTTT
>TRBD1|TRBV5-6|TRBJ1-1|.
CASSWGQGWTEAFF
TGTGCCAGCAGCTGGGGACAGGGTTGGACTGAAGCTTTCTTT
>TRBD1|TRBV5-1|TRBJ1-3|.
CASSSRQGTGNTIYF
TGCGCCAGCAGCTCCCGACAGGGGACAGGAAACACCATATATTTT
>.|TRBV7-9|TRBJ1-1|few
CASSFITEAFF
TGTGCCAGCAGCTTTATAACTGAAGCTTTCTTT
>.|TRBV7-2|TRBJ1-6|.
CASSSMLAGFSYNSPLHF
TGTGCCAGCAGCTCTATGCTAGCAGGCTTCTCCTATAATTCACCCCTCCACTTT
>.|TRBV30|TRBJ2-6|.
CAWRLAGANVLTF
TGTGCCTGGAGACTGGCTGGGGCCAACGTCCTGACTTTC
>.|TRBV5-1|TRBJ2-7|.
CASSITGTEQYF
TGCGCCAGCAGCATTACAGGCACCGAGCAGTACTTC
>.|TRBV14|TRBJ1-3|.
CASSRVVAGNTIYF
TGTGCCAGCAGCAGGGTCGTAGCTGGAAACACCATATATTTT
>TRBD1|TRBV6-6|TRBJ1-4|.
CASRLGTEYEKLFF
TGTGCCAGCAGGCTCGGGACAGAGTATGAAAAACTGTTTTTT
>.|TRBV5-1|TRBJ1-1|.
CASSFGPLNDRPNTEAFF
TGCGCCAGCAGCTTTGGGCCCCTTAACGACAGACCGAACACTGAAGCTTTCTTT
>.|TRBV6-4|TRBJ1-2|.
CASSESGGAGNYGYTF
TGTGCCAGCAGTGAGAGTGGGGGGGCCGGTAACTATGGCTACACCTTC
>.|TRBV3-1/TRBV3-2|TRBJ1-1|.
CASSHGGNTEAFF
TGTGCCAGCAGCCATGGGGGGAACACTGAAGCTTTCTTT
>TRBD1|TRBV4-3|TRBJ1-2|.
CASSRGQGAPGVEGYTF
TGCGCCAGCAGCCGAGGACAGGGGGCCCCCGGTGTGGAAGGCTACACCTTC
>.|TRBV3-1/TRBV3-2|TRBJ1-1|.
CASSQAINTEAFF
TGTGCCAGCAGCCAAGCTATTAACACTGAAGCTTTCTTT
>.|TRBV29-1|TRBJ2-7|.
CSVEVRGSTYEQYF
TGCAGCGTTGAAGTGCGGGGATCTACCTACGAGCAGTACTTC
>.|TRBV11-2|TRBJ2-7|.
CASSPPGTLYYEQYF
TGTGCCAGCAGCCCCCCCGGGACACTCTACTACGAGCAGTACTTC
>.|TRBV5-5|TRBJ2-1|.
CASRTSASYNEQFF
TGTGCCAGCAGAACGAGTGCCTCCTACAATGAGCAGTTCTTC
>TRBD1|TRBV5-8|TRBJ2-5|.
CASSPTGERRETQYF
TGTGCCAGCAGTCCGACAGGGGAAAGGAGGGAGACCCAGTACTTC
>TRBD1|TRBV4-1|TRBJ2-3|.
CASSQGQGAVTDTQYF
TGCGCCAGCAGCCAAGGCCAGGGGGCTGTCACAGATACGCAGTATTTT
>TRBD1|TRBV19|TRBJ2-7|.
CASSLDRRSYEQYF
TGTGCCAGTAGCTTGGACAGGAGAAGCTACGAGCAGTACTTC
>.|TRBV5-6|TRBJ2-1|.
CASKGGMGEQFF
TGTGCCAGCAAAGGGGGGATGGGTGAGCAGTTCTTC